These 32 T cell receptor beta chains were sequenced from one sample in a study of beta chain features in type 1 diabetes. Findings and caveats of the study: Researchers report that Type 1 diabetes patients had moderately but significantly shorter TCRB CDR3s across all four CD4+ subsets.

The authors reverse transcribed all of the isolated RNA, so sequencing captured expressed TCRB transcripts. Generated by immunoSEQ multiplex PCR, the TCRdb table keeps only in-frame clones and is missing some. The table lists 120,000 to 150,000 clones, more than 10% of them singletons, with 1.3% in the top ten. Their antigen targets remain unknown. The sequenced material came from central memory CD4+ T cells from blood. The receptors originated from a man aged 18 to 30 with type 1 diabetes.

CDR3: CASSQEDYDTYEQYF. As DNA, the CDR3 is TGCGCCAGCAGCCAAGAGGACTATGATACCTACGAGCAGTACTTC. V usage is TRBV4-1 and J usage is TRBJ2-7; D perhaps matches TRBD2 (6 bases). The CDR3 totals 15 residues. The germline V gene has CDR1 MGHRA and CDR2 YSYEKL. V was shortened by 0 bases and J by 2 bases, with 11 bases between the two germline ends.

V is TRBV29-1 and J is TRBJ2-7; 7 bases fit TRBD1. Germline V lookup: CDR1 SQVTM, CDR2 ANQGSEA. V lost 4 bases and J lost 0; bases outside the gene matches: 3. The CDR3 covers 13 residues. CDR3 nucleotides: TGCAGCGTTGTGGGACAGAACTCCTACGAGCAGTACTTC. Amino acid sequence: CSVVGQNSYEQYF.

This clone was observed a few times. This chain joins TRBV4-1 and TRBJ2-6; 7 bases are a match to TRBD2. Unmatched junction bases numbered 6, after V lost 1 base and J lost 3 bases. Germline V lookup: CDR1 MGHRA, CDR2 YSYEKL. The CDR3 is made up of 17 amino acids. The CDR3 is CASSQAGLAVGANVLTF. The CDR3 nucleotides are TGCGCCAGCAGCCAAGCAGGGCTAGCGGTTGGGGCCAACGTCCTGACTTTC.

This clone was seen a few times. The V gene is TRBV9, the J gene TRBJ1-5; TRBD1 might be the D (5 bases). Per germline, CDR1 SGDLS and CDR2 YYNGEE. The ends were cut back, 3 bases at V and 4 bases at J, with 8 bases in the middle. The CDR3 covers 13 residues. The CDR3 sequence is CASSETVNQPQHF. The CDR3 region has the DNA TGTGCCAGCAGCGAGACAGTTAATCAGCCCCAGCATTTT.

This clone was seen more than once but under ten times. This sequence joins TRBV12-5 and TRBJ2-7, with D hard to call. The CDR3 totals 11 residues. V was clipped by 3 bases and J by 4 bases, with 4 bases between them. Germline V CDR1 and CDR2: LGHNT, FRNRAP. This CDR3 is CASGFRYEQYF. The CDR3 nucleotides read TGTGCTAGTGGTTTTCGGTACGAGCAGTACTTC.

This chain joins TRBV2 and TRBJ2-3; TRBD1 aligns across 9 bases. J lost 2 bases, V lost 5 bases, and 5 bases had no gene match. Germline CDR1 SNHLY, CDR2 FYNNEI. CDR3 length: 15 amino acids. CDR3 in amino acids: CASSSGTGPTDTQYF. CDR3 in DNA: TGTGCCAGCAGTTCCGGGACAGGGCCCACAGATACGCAGTATTTT.

The V and J genes are TRBV5-1 and TRBJ2-3; 13 bases map to TRBD2. The V segment lost 4 bases and the J segment 3 bases; nucleotides outside the gene matches: 8. The CDR3 consists of 17 residues. Germline CDR1 is SGHRS and CDR2 is YFSETQ. DNA of the CDR3: TGCGCCAGCAGCCGGGGACTAGCGGGGAATCCTACAGATACGCAGTATTTT. This encodes CASSRGLAGNPTDTQYF.

The chain carries TRBV11-2 and TRBJ2-7; tentative D call: TRBD1 (5 bases). This CDR3 spans 13 amino acids. Deletions cut 5 bases from V and 6 bases from J, with 14 bases between. Per the germline V gene, CDR1 is SGHAT and CDR2 is FQNNGV. For the CDR3, the DNA is TGTGCCAGCAGCCTCGACAGACTGGGCGAGCAGTACTTC. Protein sequence: CASSLDRLGEQYF.

The sample holds many counts of this clone. The chain is built from TRBV10-3 and TRBJ2-1; D uncertain. V lost 3 bases and J lost 7, with 4 bases in between. The germline CDR1 and CDR2 sequences are ENHRY and SYGVKD. This CDR3 region has 11 residues. In nucleotides, the CDR3 is TGTGCCATCAGTGATTATAATGAGCAGTTCTTC. This gives the protein CAISDYNEQFF.

This clone was found a few times. V gene TRBV29-1 combines with J gene TRBJ2-2; no clear D gene. The CDR3 totals 12 residues. Germline assignment: CDR1 SQVTM and CDR2 ANQGSEA. The V end was cut by 7 bases, the J end by 8 bases, with 14 bases between. The CDR3 sequence: CSGSLVGGELFF. The DNA of the CDR3 is TGCAGCGGCTCCCTTGTGGGGGGGGAGCTGTTTTTT.

In its sample, this clone was seen a few times. This rearrangement joins TRBV18 to TRBJ1-2; a possible D gene is TRBD1 (6 bases). The CDR3 covers 15 residues. V dropped 6 bases and J dropped 6 bases, with 20 bases sitting between them. Germline V gene lookup returns CDR1 KGHSH and CDR2 LQKENI. In DNA form, the CDR3 reads TGTGCCAGCTCCCCTGGAGAGGGAAGGACAGATGGCTACACCTTC. This translates into CASSPGEGRTDGYTF.

The chain links TRBV9 to TRBJ2-3; D unresolved. Per germline, CDR1 SGDLS and CDR2 YYNGEE. The CDR3 sequence is 13 residues long. V was pared by 1 base and J by 6 bases, with 9 bases between. The CDR3 sequence is CASSVYEMDTQYF. The CDR3 DNA is TGTGCCAGCAGCGTATACGAGATGGATACGCAGTATTTT.

There are a few counts of this clone. This chain connects TRBV7-8 to TRBJ2-6, with D unclear. The germline V and J ends were trimmed by 8 bases and 0 bases, with 8 bases remaining between them. The germline CDR1 and CDR2 sequences are SGHVS and FQNEAQ. This CDR3 is built from 14 residues. The CDR3 region has the DNA TGTGCCAGCGAGGTTAACTCTGGGGCCAACGTCCTGACTTTC. Protein: CASEVNSGANVLTF. The full variable domain, its missing parts supplied by reference TRBV7-8 and TRBJ2-6, is GAGVSQSPRYKVAKRGQDVALRCDPISGHVSLFWYQQALGQGPEFLTYFQNEAQLDKSGLPSDRFFAERPEGSVSTLKIQRTQQEDSAVYLCASEVNSGANVLTFGAGSRLTVL.

The chain joins TRBV23-1 to TRBJ2-1; D gene ambiguous. TRBV23-1 is noted as an ORF with a role that remains uncertain. The germline V and J ends were trimmed by 1 base and 9 bases, with 10 bases remaining between them. The CDR3 is 13 residues long. The CDR3 DNA sequence: TGCGCCAGCAGTCAATTTGTAAGGTTTGAGCAGTTCTTC. This codes for CASSQFVRFEQFF.

In this sample, this clone turned up a few times. This rearrangement joins TRBV29-1 to TRBJ2-1; TRBD1 matches 7 bases. The J segment lost 15 bases and the V segment lost 4 bases, leaving 6 bases of the junction unmatched. Germline CDR1 reads SQVTM; CDR2 reads ANQGSEA. The CDR3 loop spans 10 amino acids. The CDR3 loop reads CSVALQGTFF. CDR3 DNA sequence: TGCAGCGTTGCACTACAGGGGACGTTCTTC.

This clone came up many times. The V call is TRBV15, the J call TRBJ2-4, with 7 bases aligning to TRBD2. With 2 bases clipped from V and 0 bases from J, the junction kept 10 bases outside the gene matches. Germline V gene lookup returns CDR1 LNHNV and CDR2 YYDKDF (reference sequence). The CDR3 covers 18 residues. Here the CDR3 reads CATSRLHGGKRAKNIQYF. CDR3 coding DNA: TGTGCCACCAGCAGACTCCACGGGGGGAAGAGAGCCAAAAACATTCAGTACTTC.

The sample holds many counts of this clone. The V call is TRBV7-3, the J call TRBJ1-1, with D possibly TRBD1 on 5 matching bases. Germline assignment: CDR1 SGHTA and CDR2 FQGTGA. The V gene lost 5 bases and the J gene lost 2 bases, with 9 bases spanning the gap. The CDR3 spans 13 residues. The CDR3 nucleotides are TGTGCCAGCAGCGCGGGGCCAAACACTGAAGCTTTCTTT. It codes for CASSAGPNTEAFF.

There are a few counts of this clone. This same CDR3 is encoded by further DNA sequences in the sample. The CDR3 sequence: CASSLVPQETQYF. DNA for the CDR3: TGTGCCAGCAGCTTGGTACCGCAAGAGACCCAGTACTTC. The chain uses TRBV5-4 and TRBJ2-5; D is uncertain. The CDR3 loop spans 13 amino acids. CDR1 is SGHNT, CDR2 YYREEE, per germline (reference sequence). V lost 0 bases to trimming and J lost 2 bases, with 5 bases between them.

The chain combines TRBV2 with TRBJ2-2, with D maybe TRBD2 (6 bases). V shed 0 bases and J shed 11 bases, with 13 bases lying between them. Looked up from germline, CDR1 is SNHLY and CDR2 is FYNNEI. This CDR3 has 14 residues. CDR3: CASSEALVGGELFF. DNA for the CDR3: TGTGCCAGCAGTGAAGCGCTAGTCGGGGGAGAGCTGTTTTTT.

This clone was counted only a few times. The chain employs TRBV19 and TRBJ2-3; D is possibly TRBD1 (5 bases). V shed 8 bases and J shed 6 bases, with 15 bases lying between them. This CDR3 is 13 amino acids long. CDR1 and CDR2 from the germline V gene are LNHDA and SQIVND (reference sequence). The CDR3 loop reads CASGQKTVDTQYF. The DNA for the CDR3 is TGTGCCAGTGGACAAAAGACAGTGGATACGCAGTATTTT.

This clone was observed a handful of times. The chain joins TRBV7-2 to TRBJ1-6, with 7 bases lining up with TRBD1. The CDR3 contains 16 residues. V trimming: 4 bases; J trimming: 9 bases; junction bases outside the gene matches: 12. CDR1 is SGHTA and CDR2 is FQGNSA in the germline V gene. The CDR3 is CASSSFGAGGSSPLHF. CDR3 nucleotides: TGTGCCAGCAGCTCCTTCGGCGCAGGGGGTTCTTCACCCCTCCACTTT.

J is TRBJ2-1 and V is TRBV9, with 7 bases that match TRBD2. Germline V gene data show CDR1 as SGDLS and CDR2 as YYNGEE. V shed 0 bases and J 0 bases; nucleotides not matched to a gene: 0. The CDR3 is 15 amino acids. Written as DNA, the CDR3 is TGTGCCAGCAGCGTAGGCGGGGGCTCCTACAATGAGCAGTTCTTC. Translation gives CASSVGGGSYNEQFF.

This clone has just a few counts. V gene TRBV6-5 combines with J gene TRBJ2-3; TRBD1 matches 10 bases. Germline lookup yields CDR1 MNHEY and CDR2 SVGAGI. After removal of 6 bases from V and 7 bases from J, the junction contained 10 bases not matched to a gene. The CDR3 length is 15 residues. The CDR3 coding sequence is TGTGCCAGCAGGCTGGGACAGGGGTTGGGTAATACGCAGTATTTT. Amino acid sequence: CASRLGQGLGNTQYF.

This clone was counted between two and nine times. This sequence joins TRBV5-1 and TRBJ2-1; perhaps TRBD2 as D (7 bases). This CDR3 contains 14 residues. The V end was cut by 4 bases, the J end by 6 bases, with 14 bases between. Germline V gene lookup returns CDR1 SGHRS and CDR2 YFSETQ. This CDR3 reads CASSTPGGLNEQFF. CDR3 in DNA: TGCGCCAGCAGCACCCCCGGGGGGCTCAATGAGCAGTTCTTC. Complete variable domain (other parts from reference TRBV5-1 and TRBJ2-1): KAGVTQTPRYLIKTRGQQVTLSCSPISGHRSVSWYQQTPGQGLQFLFEYFSETQRNKGNFPGRFSGRQFSNSRSEMNVSTLELGDSALYLCASSTPGGLNEQFFGPGTRLTVL.

The sample holds a few counts of this clone. The chain employs TRBV20-1 and TRBJ1-2; TRBD1 might be the D (6 bases). Deletions cut 5 bases from V and 10 bases from J, with 14 bases between. CDR3 length: 11 amino acids. Germline assignment: CDR1 DFQATT and CDR2 SNEGSKA (reference sequence). The CDR3 loop reads CSAQPWDTYTF. CDR3 nucleotide sequence: TGCAGTGCTCAACCTTGGGACACCTACACCTTC.

This clone was counted a few times. J is TRBJ2-5 and V is TRBV29-1; 10 nucleotides align to TRBD2. This CDR3 has 15 residues. V lost 3 bases, J lost 2 bases, and 6 bases stayed unmatched. Germline V gene lookup returns CDR1 SQVTM and CDR2 ANQGSEA. The DNA of the CDR3 is TGCAGCGTTGAGCTAGCGGGGGAGCTACAAGAGACCCAGTACTTC. It is translated as CSVELAGELQETQYF.

This clone was found a few times. J is TRBJ1-2 and V is TRBV18; D is uncertain. The CDR3 runs to 13 residues. Deletions cut 4 bases from V and 6 bases from J, with 12 bases between. Germline V gene sequence: CDR1 KGHSH, CDR2 LQKENI. CDR3 in DNA: TGTGCCAGCTCACAGGAGACGGCGAATGGCTACACCTTC. Translating gives CASSQETANGYTF.

V gene TRBV29-1 combines with J gene TRBJ1-1; maybe TRBD1 (5 bases). Germline assignment: CDR1 SQVTM and CDR2 ANQGSEA. The CDR3 contains 15 residues. V was pared by 0 bases and J by 5 bases, with 16 bases between. As DNA, the CDR3 is TGCAGCGTTGAAGATCGGAGGGCAGGGTCTACTGAAGCTTTCTTT. Its protein product is CSVEDRRAGSTEAFF.

This clone turned up a few times. The chain has TRBV30 and TRBJ1-2; D is uncertain. The CDR3 is 14 amino acids. V was trimmed by 5 bases and J by 2 bases, leaving 15 bases between them. Germline loops: CDR1 GTSNPN, CDR2 SVGIG (reference sequence). CDR3 loop: CAWVGVKGNYGYTF. The CDR3 bases are TGTGCCTGGGTTGGAGTGAAGGGCAACTATGGCTACACCTTC.

At least ten counts were recorded for this clone. This rearrangement joins TRBV13 to TRBJ1-1; 8 positions agree with TRBD1. The CDR3 loop spans 13 amino acids. Trimming at V came to 4 bases and at J to 11 bases, leaving 9 bases not matched to a gene. The germline CDR1 and CDR2 sequences are PRHDT and FYEKMQ (reference sequence). DNA for the CDR3: TGTGCCAGCAGCTCCCTGGACAGGGCGGATGCTTTCTTT. Translated: CASSSLDRADAFF.

Comments on this clone: Other DNA sequences within the sample encode an identical CDR3. The genes are TRBV29-1 and TRBJ2-5, with TRBD2 as a possible D gene (6 bases). This CDR3 has 13 amino acids. V was clipped by 3 bases and J by 5 bases, with 13 bases between them. CDR1 is SQVTM and CDR2 is ANQGSEA in the germline V gene. The CDR3 bases are TGCAGCGTTGAGCTGCCCGGGAGCGAGACCCAGTACTTC. Translated: CSVELPGSETQYF.

The sample holds a few counts of this clone. The chain couples TRBV30 to TRBJ1-6; 10 bases fit TRBD1. This CDR3 is built from 15 residues. The germline CDR1 and CDR2 sequences are GTSNPN and SVGIG (reference sequence). Germline trimming cut 8 bases from V and 5 bases from J; bases unmatched to any gene: 9. DNA of the CDR3: TGTGCCCACGGACAGGGGGAAAGAAATAATTCACCCCTCCACTTT. This gives the protein CAHGQGERNNSPLHF.